Listed below are T cell receptor beta chains from one sample, sequenced in a study of T cell responses to AZD1222 COVID-19 vaccine. TCRdb's copy holds only in-frame clones and misses some; the assay was immunoSEQ multiplex PCR. The data hold 150,000 to 200,000 clones, with around nine tenths observed a single time. Sequenced material: peripheral blood, taken 28 days after the second AZD1222 dose. The receptors shown here come from an adult who received the AZD1222 COVID-19 vaccine. The conserved cysteine and the conserved F or W are not part of the CDR3 here. Size is omitted from some rows. Given values are once, few, many or a class for expanded clones.

TRBV19	TRBJ1-4	-	ASSPGDRRNEKLF
TRBV10-3	TRBJ1-1	-	ATLGQGNTEAF
TRBV29-1	TRBJ2-7	-	SVALGQYEQY
TRBV7-7	TRBJ1-5	-	ASSLMGAHIYSNQPQH
TRBV5-1	TRBJ1-5	-	ASSPGIGNQPQH
TRBV25-1	TRBJ1-1	-	ASSGGTGLNTEAF
TRBV5-4	TRBJ2-3	-	ASSPGTSATDTQY
TRBV7-3	TRBJ1-2	-	ASNPPPAVANYGYT
TRBV10-3	TRBJ1-1	-	AIGRDTEAF
TRBV11-1	TRBJ2-3	-	ASSFEGRVSTDTQY
TRBV7-2	TRBJ1-4	-	ASKSGRENEKLF
TRBV15	TRBJ2-6	-	ATSRDLSGANVLT
TRBV6-2/TRBV6-3	TRBJ2-3	-	ASSTWVAGNTDTQY
TRBV9	TRBJ2-2	-	ASSVANGGVGELF
TRBV6-1	TRBJ2-5	-	ASSDGYRDRVWETQY
TRBV11-3	TRBJ2-1	-	ASSSMGGGLYNEQF
TRBV6-5	TRBJ2-7	-	ASVWREQY
TRBV2	TRBJ2-5	-	ASRRDSWGGQY
TRBV25-1	TRBJ2-7	-	ASSEYGREQY
TRBV28	TRBJ1-1	once	ASSLYQGADGAF
TRBV3-1/TRBV3-2	TRBJ1-6	-	ASSLGGGPINSPLH
TRBV6-6	TRBJ2-5	-	ASSYVGETQY
TRBV28	TRBJ1-2	-	ASRVGQAYGYT
TRBV6-1	TRBJ1-2	-	ASSERLWAYGYT
TRBV29-1	TRBJ1-2	few	SAGTGGADGYT
TRBV7-9	TRBJ1-5	few	ASSLAGQGQPQH
TRBV3-1/TRBV3-2	TRBJ2-1	-	ASSQGRAGVAYNEQF
TRBV6-5	TRBJ1-1	-	ASRRASEAF
TRBV12-5	TRBJ1-5	-	ASGSISGGNQPQH
TRBV3-1/TRBV3-2	TRBJ1-1	once	ASSPVTGVRNTEAF
TRBV5-4	TRBJ2-1	-	ASSGSDRMVQF
TRBV23-1	TRBJ2-6	-	ASSQLHRGLCGANVLT
TRBV30	TRBJ2-1	few	AWRLTGGSYNEQF
TRBV5-1	TRBJ1-6	-	ASTRDLVGSPLH
TRBV7-9	TRBJ2-4	-	ASSGDPLAKNIQY
TRBV9	TRBJ2-7	-	ASSVDGSAYEQY
TRBV11-2	TRBJ1-4	-	ASSPGGREGEKLF
TRBV5-1	TRBJ2-1	-	ASSLARTWDEQF
TRBV21-1	TRBJ1-1	-	ASSKGGDRETEAF
TRBV5-6	TRBJ1-1	-	ASSFALAAEAF
TRBV19	TRBJ1-3	once	ASSDGGVSGNTIY
TRBV6-5	TRBJ2-2	-	ASSYNGGAAGELF
TRBV4-1	TRBJ1-6	-	ASREDIADNSPLH
TRBV27	TRBJ2-7	-	ASSYRGSGVEQY
TRBV5-6	TRBJ2-7	-	ASSLNSYEQY
TRBV19	TRBJ1-5	-	ASTGTGSLNQPQH
TRBV5-1	TRBJ1-2	-	ASSFTGGSNYGYT
TRBV3-1/TRBV3-2	TRBJ1-1	few	ASSLSPNGGEAF
TRBV19	TRBJ1-6	-	ASLAKTGRGSPLH
TRBV18	TRBJ2-3	-	ASSPRQDPWTDTQY
TRBV29-1	TRBJ1-1	once	SVEENTEAF
TRBV7-9	TRBJ1-1	-	ASSFYKGTEAF
TRBV4-2	TRBJ1-2	-	ASSQYHGQVGNYGYT
TRBV3-1/TRBV3-2	TRBJ2-3	few	ASSQEPYSSADTQY
TRBV6-5	TRBJ1-6	-	ASSDSGTGVSPLH
TRBV5-1	TRBJ2-3	-	ASSEQGGVPTDTQY
TRBV7-7	TRBJ2-1	-	ASSLGLTSSYNEQF
TRBV7-3	TRBJ1-2	-	ASGTGQGNDGYT
TRBV30	TRBJ1-2	-	AWKLGPSADAAYGYT
TRBV7-2	TRBJ2-5	-	ASSSIAGGPQETQY